The rows below give T cell receptor beta chains drawn from one sample of a study of blood T cell repertoires in COVID-19. Libraries were prepared by immunoSEQ multiplex PCR; TCRdb keeps only in-frame clonotypes and omits some of them. The repertoire holds 200,000 to 300,000 clones, with around 84% as singletons. The sample consisted of peripheral blood. The receptors shown here come from a man aged 55 to 70 with acute or convalescent COVID-19. Both conserved end residues are part of each CDR3. D genes are given only for firm matches. Rows give clone size only sometimes, using once, few, many, or a class for an expanded clone.

V	D	size	J	CDR3	DNA
TRBV6-4	.	few	TRBJ1-2	CASSDSETGGYTF	TGTGCCAGCAGTGACTCGGAAACCGGGGGCTACACCTTC
TRBV11-3	.	few	TRBJ2-1	CASSPGTGIPTYNEQFF	TGTGCCAGCAGCCCGGGTACCGGGATCCCTACCTACAATGAGCAGTTCTTC
TRBV3-1/TRBV3-2	TRBD2	.	TRBJ2-2	CASSKLAGGAAGELFF	TGTGCCAGCAGCAAACTAGCGGGAGGGGCGGCCGGGGAGCTGTTTTTT
TRBV29-1	.	.	TRBJ2-7	CSVESGEWNEQYF	TGCAGCGTTGAATCAGGGGAATGGAACGAGCAGTACTTC
TRBV5-5	TRBD1	once	TRBJ2-7	CASSLGSTGISYEQYF	TGTGCCAGCAGCTTGGGGTCGACAGGGATAAGTTACGAGCAGTACTTC
TRBV5-1	.	few	TRBJ1-4	CASSLLGATNEKLFF	TGCGCCAGCAGCTTGCTCGGGGCAACTAATGAAAAACTGTTTTTT
TRBV7-3	TRBD2	.	TRBJ2-2	CASSLTGTSGVRTGELFF	TGTGCCAGCAGCTTAACAGGGACTAGCGGGGTTCGCACCGGGGAGCTGTTTTTT
TRBV2	TRBD2	.	TRBJ2-1	CASSEVLAGVSYNEQFF	TGTGCCAGCAGCGAAGTCCTAGCGGGGGTCTCCTACAATGAGCAGTTCTTC
TRBV19	TRBD1	once	TRBJ1-6	CASTGTVFSPLHF	TGTGCCAGTACTGGGACAGTCTTTTCACCCCTCCACTTT
TRBV5-1	.	few	TRBJ2-7	CASRPGGDPSYEQYF	TGCGCCAGCAGGCCCGGCGGGGACCCTTCCTACGAGCAGTACTTC
TRBV10-3	TRBD2	.	TRBJ2-1	CAISQREKGNEQFF	TGTGCCATCAGCCAGCGGGAGAAGGGAAATGAGCAGTTCTTC
TRBV7-2	TRBD2	few	TRBJ2-7	CASSTTFRDYPPKYEQYF	TGTGCCAGCAGCACCACCTTCCGGGACTACCCGCCGAAATACGAGCAGTACTTC
TRBV7-2	TRBD1	once	TRBJ1-1	CASSSRMPGGGTEAFF	TGTGCCAGCAGCTCACGGATGCCAGGGGGCGGAACTGAAGCTTTCTTT
TRBV7-2	TRBD2	.	TRBJ2-3	CASSLGGRSPDTQYF	TGTGCCAGCAGCTTGGGCGGGAGGAGTCCAGATACGCAGTATTTT
TRBV6-5	TRBD1	few	TRBJ1-1	CASSYSRTGGLTEAFF	TGTGCCAGCAGTTACTCGCGAACAGGGGGCTTGACTGAAGCTTTCTTT